This TCR beta chain was retrieved from a study of early T cells in non-severe SARS-CoV-2 infection. About the research overall: Sequencing input comprised bulk RNA from unsorted whole blood; chain pairing was not available.

Individual cDNA molecules were tagged with unique molecular identifiers, the study reported. Using its own MiXCR run on the 5' RACE reads, TCRdb lists one record per CDR3 protein. Here the sample spans tens of thousands of distinct CDR3 sequences, approximately 5.6% being singletons. About this clonotype itself: Its antigen is not identified.

Study-wide points: A preference for anti-spike CD8 responses marked VDJdb matching, which missed private and CD4 specificities.

V was cut by 7 bases and J by 2 bases, with 7 bases left in between. Germline CDR1 SNHLY, CDR2 FYNNEI. The length of the CDR3 is 12 residues. The V gene is TRBV2, the J gene TRBJ2-3; D is ambiguous. Sequencing was carried out using whole blood. This TCR came from an adult who was a healthcare worker with PCR-confirmed SARS-CoV-2 infection or an uninfected control (not recorded which). The DNA for the CDR3 is TGTGCCAGCACCGGATACACAGATACGCAGTATTTT. This sequence encodes CASTGYTDTQYF.